These 24 T cell receptor beta chains share one sample of origin, sequenced in a study of a mutant IDH1 vaccine in newly diagnosed glioma. TCRdb's copy holds only in-frame clones and misses some; the assay was immunoSEQ multiplex PCR. The sample lists about 60,000 clones; around 80% were seen once. The time point denotes: week 35, safety follow-up. The vaccine gave 300 ug of a 20-mer mutant IDH1 peptide subcutaneously per dose. Their antigens are not known. Sequenced here: PBMCs, sampled from a glioma patient whose treatment included an IDH1 peptide vaccine. Receptors were obtained from a man aged 25 to 40 with glioma.

The V and J genes are TRBV7-2 and TRBJ2-1, with D hard to call. CDR3 size: 18 residues. Germline V lookup: CDR1 SGHTA, CDR2 FQGNSA. V lost 5 bases to trimming and J lost 2 bases, with 22 bases between them. CDR3 sequence reads: CASSPPFVSVTTYNEQFF. The CDR3 bases are TGTGCCAGCAGCCCTCCTTTTGTTTCTGTCACCACCTACAATGAGCAGTTCTTC. The whole variable domain, filled in from reference TRBV7-2 and TRBJ2-1, reads GAGVSQSPSNKVTEKGKDVELRCDPISGHTALYWYRQSLGQGLEFLIYFQGNSAPDKSGLPSDRFSAERTGGSVSTLTIQRTQQEDSAVYLCASSPPFVSVTTYNEQFFGPGTRLTVL.

The J gene is TRBJ2-6, the V gene TRBV10-3, with a weak D call TRBD1 (5 bases). The CDR3 loop spans 15 amino acids. In germline, CDR1 is ENHRY, CDR2 SYGVKD. V gave up 4 bases and J gave up 4 bases, with 11 bases separating them. CDR3 region: CAISVQGSGANVLTF. The DNA for the CDR3 is TGTGCCATCAGTGTGCAGGGATCCGGGGCCAACGTCCTGACTTTC.

This clone was picked up one time. This chain connects TRBV5-4 to TRBJ2-6, with D possibly matching TRBD1 (6 bases). CDR1 SGHNT and CDR2 YYREEE come from the germline V gene (reference sequence). The ends were cut back, 3 bases at V and 0 bases at J, with 13 bases in the middle. The CDR3 loop spans 17 amino acids. This chain's CDR3 is CASSSSKQGSGANVLTF. The CDR3 region has the DNA TGTGCCAGCAGCTCCTCCAAACAGGGCTCTGGGGCCAACGTCCTGACTTTC.

This clone was observed a single time. This chain links TRBV5-1 with TRBJ2-1, with 8 bases that match TRBD1. Losses at the gene ends were 1 base for V and 6 bases for J; bases not matched to a gene: 6. Germline assignment: CDR1 SGHRS and CDR2 YFSETQ. This CDR3 has 15 residues. Here the CDR3 DNA reads TGCGCCAGCAGCTTGTTCCTTACAGGGGGCAATGAGCAGTTCTTC. It yields the protein CASSLFLTGGNEQFF.

The chain uses TRBV7-6 and TRBJ2-2; no definite D call. V was clipped by 7 bases and J by 0 bases, with 12 bases between them. This CDR3 is 15 amino acids long. Germline V gene lookup returns CDR1 SGHVS and CDR2 FNYEAQ. In nucleotides, the CDR3 is TGTGCCAGCATCCTGACCGCCGCGAACACCGGGGAGCTGTTTTTT. Amino acid sequence: CASILTAANTGELFF.

This chain links TRBV19 with TRBJ1-1, with 8 bases matching TRBD1. Germline CDR1 LNHDA, CDR2 SQIVND (reference sequence). This CDR3 spans 14 amino acids. V shed 7 bases, J shed 5 bases, and the junction held 9 bases outside the gene matches. The CDR3 nucleotides are TGTGCCAGTAAGATAGACAGGGGTGGTACTGAAGCTTTCTTT. This translates into CASKIDRGGTEAFF.

V is TRBV30 and J is TRBJ2-7; TRBD2 is a possible D gene (7 bases). The CDR3 totals 15 residues. Germline CDR1 GTSNPN, CDR2 SVGIG (reference sequence). V lost 2 bases and J 6 bases, leaving 20 bases between the germline ends. The CDR3 reads CAWSPRGGGRLEQYF. The DNA for the CDR3 is TGTGCCTGGAGTCCTCGGGGAGGGGGAAGGCTCGAGCAGTACTTC. Drawing the rest from reference TRBV30 and TRBJ2-7, the complete variable domain is SQTIHQWPATLVQPVGSPLSLECTVEGTSNPNLYWYRQAAGRGLQLLFYSVGIGQISSEVPQNLSASRPQDRQFILSSKKLLLSDSGFYLCAWSPRGGGRLEQYFGPGTRLTVT.

The chain links TRBV5-5 to TRBJ2-7; D uncertain. The CDR3 runs 13 residues. Germline V gene data show CDR1 as SGHKS and CDR2 as YYEKEE (reference sequence). V dropped 0 bases and J dropped 1 base, with 5 bases sitting between them. The CDR3, as DNA: TGTGCCAGCAGCTTGGCCTGGTCCTACGAGCAGTACTTC. Protein sequence: CASSLAWSYEQYF. Full variable domain (remainder filled in from reference TRBV5-5 and TRBJ2-7): DAGVTQSPTHLIKTRGQQVTLRCSPISGHKSVSWYQQVLGQGPQFIFQYYEKEERGRGNFPDRFSARQFPNYSSELNVNALLLGDSALYLCASSLAWSYEQYFGPGTRLTVT.

The rearrangement joins TRBV5-1 to TRBJ2-7, with 12 nucleotides matching TRBD1. Germline assignment: CDR1 SGHRS and CDR2 YFSETQ. The CDR3 is 18 residues long. The J segment lost 3 bases and the V segment lost 3 bases, leaving 13 bases of the junction unmatched. DNA for the CDR3: TGCGCCAGCAGCTCTAACCGGGACAGGGGGCGATCCCGCTACGAGCAGTACTTC. Amino acid sequence: CASSSNRDRGRSRYEQYF. Combining the CDR3 with reference TRBV5-1 and TRBJ2-7 gives the whole variable domain KAGVTQTPRYLIKTRGQQVTLSCSPISGHRSVSWYQQTPGQGLQFLFEYFSETQRNKGNFPGRFSGRQFSNSRSEMNVSTLELGDSALYLCASSSNRDRGRSRYEQYFGPGTRLTVT.

The genes are TRBV6-4 and TRBJ1-6, with 10 bases identical to TRBD1. The CDR3 sequence is 15 residues long. The J segment lost 8 bases and the V segment lost 7 bases, leaving 8 bases of the junction unmatched. Germline values: CDR1 MRHNA, CDR2 SNTAGT. The CDR3 sequence: CASTETGGMDSPLHF. The CDR3, as DNA: TGTGCCAGCACCGAGACAGGGGGCATGGATTCACCCCTCCACTTT.

V is TRBV27 and J is TRBJ1-3; a possible D gene is TRBD1 (5 bases). V was pared by 5 bases and J by 0 bases, with 14 bases between. Germline V gene sequence: CDR1 MNHEY, CDR2 SMNVEV (reference sequence). CDR3 length: 16 residues. This chain's CDR3 is CASSPSGHSSGNTIYF. For the CDR3, the DNA is TGTGCCAGCAGTCCTTCCGGACATTCCTCTGGAAACACCATATATTTT.

J is TRBJ2-5 and V is TRBV27; D gene uncertain. Trimming left V 2 bases short and J 1 base short, with 11 bases between. This CDR3 contains 15 residues. Looked up from germline, CDR1 is MNHEY and CDR2 is SMNVEV (reference sequence). The CDR3, as DNA: TGTGCCAGCAGTTTAGCCTCTACTACCCAAGAGACCCAGTACTTC. Translation gives CASSLASTTQETQYF.

The chain links TRBV28 to TRBJ2-7; no definite D call. The V gene lost 2 bases and the J gene lost 5 bases, with 13 bases spanning the gap. The CDR3 is 14 residues long. CDR1 is MDHEN and CDR2 is SYDVKM in the germline V gene. The CDR3 sequence: CASSLRTIPDEQYF. The CDR3 DNA follows: TGTGCCAGCAGTTTAAGGACCATCCCGGACGAGCAGTACTTC.

The genes are TRBV28 and TRBJ1-4; a possible D gene is TRBD1 (6 bases). The germline CDR1 and CDR2 sequences are MDHEN and SYDVKM. The V gene lost 2 bases and the J gene lost 7 bases, with 14 bases spanning the gap. The CDR3 has 15 residues. The CDR3 DNA sequence: TGTGCCAGCAGTTTACTTATGGGGGGCAGTGAAAAACTGTTTTTT. This sequence encodes CASSLLMGGSEKLFF.

The CDR3 loop is CASSLLAGGPGEQYF. Written as DNA, the CDR3 is TGTGCCAGCAGTTTATTAGCGGGGGGGCCGGGCGAGCAGTACTTC. The chain is built from TRBV27 and TRBJ2-7; 11 nucleotides line up with TRBD2. CDR3 length: 15 residues. V was pared by 1 base and J by 6 bases, with 5 bases of the junction left unmatched. CDR1 is MNHEY and CDR2 is SMNVEV in the germline V gene (reference sequence).

The chain combines TRBV4-1 with TRBJ2-7, with 10 positions matching TRBD2. CDR1 and CDR2 (germline): MGHRA, YSYEKL. The CDR3 consists of 15 residues. V gave up 4 bases and J gave up 3 bases; unmatched junction bases: 6. The CDR3 region has the DNA TGCGCCAGCAGCCTCCCACTAGCGGGGATCTACGAGCAGTACTTC. This encodes CASSLPLAGIYEQYF.

The genes are TRBV30 and TRBJ2-1; D is uncertain. CDR1 GTSNPN and CDR2 SVGIG come from the germline V gene (reference sequence). V was clipped by 0 bases and J by 6 bases, with 12 bases between them. The CDR3 extends over 14 amino acids. CDR3 sequence (DNA): TGTGCCTGGAGTGTACGTCTCCAAGGCAATGAGCAGTTCTTC. This sequence encodes CAWSVRLQGNEQFF.

The chain employs TRBV19 and TRBJ2-2; D is ambiguous. V was pared by 6 bases and J by 1 base, with 15 bases between. CDR3 length: 16 amino acids. CDR1 is LNHDA and CDR2 is SQIVND in the germline V gene (reference sequence). Here the CDR3 DNA reads TGTGCCAGTAGACCTAGGGCCCAGGTGAACACCGGGGAGCTGTTTTTT. Amino acid sequence: CASRPRAQVNTGELFF. The variable domain in full, with the rest retrieved from reference TRBV19 and TRBJ2-2, is DGGITQSPKYLFRKEGQNVTLSCEQNLNHDAMYWYRQDPGQGLRLIYYSQIVNDFQKGDIAEGYSVSREKKESFPLTVTSAQKNPTAFYLCASRPRAQVNTGELFFGEGSRLTVL.

J is TRBJ2-5 and V is TRBV2; 10 nucleotides match TRBD2. CDR1 is SNHLY and CDR2 is FYNNEI in the germline V gene. Unmatched junction bases numbered 7, after V lost 2 bases and J lost 7 bases. The CDR3 covers 15 residues. Here the CDR3 DNA reads TGTGCCAGCAGTGAATGGCTAGCGGGGGCCGGGACCCAGTACTTC. Residues: CASSEWLAGAGTQYF.

The chain joins TRBV11-2 to TRBJ2-1; no reliable D call. CDR1 is SGHAT and CDR2 is FQNNGV in the germline V gene. The CDR3 runs to 16 residues. V was clipped by 0 bases and J by 0 bases, with 9 bases between them. The CDR3 DNA is TGTGCCAGCAGCTTAGACCCTGACACCTCCTACAATGAGCAGTTCTTC. It encodes CASSLDPDTSYNEQFF.

In this sample, this clone turned up once. The chain uses TRBV5-4 and TRBJ2-7; maybe TRBD2 (7 bases). This CDR3 region has 16 residues. With 0 bases removed from V and 2 bases from J, the gap between germline ends came to 15 bases. Germline V gene data show CDR1 as SGHNT and CDR2 as YYREEE (reference sequence). The CDR3 DNA reads TGTGCCAGCAGCTTGGCCGTGGGGGGGCGCCCCTACGAGCAGTACTTC. Encoded protein: CASSLAVGGRPYEQYF.

This chain links TRBV19 with TRBJ2-1; TRBD2 agrees at 9 bases. With 3 bases clipped from V and 6 bases from J, the junction kept 6 bases outside the gene matches. The CDR3 is made up of 15 amino acids. Germline V CDR1 and CDR2: LNHDA, SQIVND (reference sequence). CDR3 DNA sequence: TGTGCCAGTAGTATTCCCTCGACTAGCGGCAATGAGCAGTTCTTC. Protein sequence: CASSIPSTSGNEQFF.

The chain combines TRBV5-1 with TRBJ2-3; D uncertain. CDR1 is SGHRS, CDR2 YFSETQ, per germline. The CDR3 spans 13 residues. Trimming shortened V by 6 bases and J by 1 base, and 9 bases separated the two germline ends. The CDR3 DNA reads as TGCGCCAGCACCGGTGGGCGCACAGATACGCAGTATTTT. Translation: CASTGGRTDTQYF.

J is TRBJ2-3 and V is TRBV11-2; a possible D gene is TRBD1 (5 bases). The V gene lost 1 base and the J gene lost 3 bases, with 8 bases spanning the gap. CDR1 is SGHAT, CDR2 FQNNGV, per germline. This CDR3 spans 14 amino acids. In DNA form, the CDR3 reads TGTGCCAGCAGCTTAGTTCAGGGAACAGATACGCAGTATTTT. It is translated as CASSLVQGTDTQYF.